This is a list of T cell receptor beta chains from one sample in a study of blood T cell repertoires in COVID-19. Produced via immunoSEQ multiplex PCR; TCRdb's table is partial and in-frame only. In the table there are approximately 150,000 clones, approximately 82% of which are singletons. The specimen was peripheral blood. The receptor source for this set is a woman in her forties or fifties in a cohort sampled during active or convalescent COVID-19. The CDR3 runs from the conserved cysteine through the conserved F or W. Clone size is stated in some rows and not others, as once, few, many or a class when expanded.

cdr3_aa: CASSQTTGEYEQYF
clone_size: few
v_call: TRBV4-1
j_call: TRBJ2-7

cdr3_aa: CASSDRDRPPKLFF
clone_size: NA
v_call: TRBV25-1
j_call: TRBJ1-4

cdr3_aa: CAIRPHDGMGSEAFF
clone_size: NA
v_call: TRBV10-3
j_call: TRBJ1-1

cdr3_aa: CASSQVGTSGGYSYNEQFF
clone_size: few
v_call: TRBV3-1/TRBV3-2
j_call: TRBJ2-1

cdr3_aa: CASSESLGLGAQHF
clone_size: NA
v_call: TRBV10-2
j_call: TRBJ1-5

cdr3_aa: CASTARGGLYNEQFF
clone_size: NA
v_call: TRBV7-2
j_call: TRBJ2-1

cdr3_aa: CASSEVGGRTEAFF
clone_size: NA
v_call: TRBV6-1
j_call: TRBJ1-1

cdr3_aa: CASTGTNEYGYTF
clone_size: NA
v_call: TRBV4-1
j_call: TRBJ1-2

cdr3_aa: CASSSHLNSTAMNTEAFF
clone_size: NA
v_call: TRBV5-1
j_call: TRBJ1-1

cdr3_aa: CASSFAASGGFYEQYF
clone_size: NA
v_call: TRBV7-2
j_call: TRBJ2-7

cdr3_aa: CASSLEPTSTIYF
clone_size: NA
v_call: TRBV7-2
j_call: TRBJ1-3

cdr3_aa: CARGTGRNTDTQYF
clone_size: NA
v_call: TRBV30
j_call: TRBJ2-3

cdr3_aa: CASSPWKGARETQYF
clone_size: NA
v_call: TRBV19
j_call: TRBJ2-5

cdr3_aa: CASSLKQGREQYF
clone_size: NA
v_call: TRBV5-1
j_call: TRBJ2-7

cdr3_aa: CASTGTGELFF
clone_size: NA
v_call: TRBV6-6
j_call: TRBJ2-2

cdr3_aa: CASSYGTGSSPLHF
clone_size: NA
v_call: TRBV5-1
j_call: TRBJ1-6

cdr3_aa: CASGFDSTGPQHF
clone_size: NA
v_call: TRBV12-5
j_call: TRBJ1-5

cdr3_aa: CSSRAQPLSFNEQFF
clone_size: NA
v_call: TRBV29-1
j_call: TRBJ2-1

cdr3_aa: CASGLNQETQYF
clone_size: NA
v_call: TRBV7-9
j_call: TRBJ2-5

cdr3_aa: CSVGAGEGAKNIQYF
clone_size: NA
v_call: TRBV29-1
j_call: TRBJ2-4

cdr3_aa: CASSRVAGELFF
clone_size: NA
v_call: TRBV3-1/TRBV3-2
j_call: TRBJ2-2

cdr3_aa: CASSSGWTEAFF
clone_size: NA
v_call: TRBV5-1
j_call: TRBJ1-1

cdr3_aa: CASSDRGGGYTF
clone_size: NA
v_call: TRBV2
j_call: TRBJ1-2

cdr3_aa: CASSREPLRASGVNYEQYF
clone_size: NA
v_call: TRBV7-6
j_call: TRBJ2-7

cdr3_aa: CATSRGAGGRAETQYF
clone_size: NA
v_call: TRBV15
j_call: TRBJ2-5

cdr3_aa: CASSKRESGNTIYF
clone_size: NA
v_call: TRBV21-1
j_call: TRBJ1-3

cdr3_aa: CASSFTGNTEAFF
clone_size: NA
v_call: TRBV11-2
j_call: TRBJ1-1

cdr3_aa: CASSPLIGQGNEQYF
clone_size: NA
v_call: TRBV27
j_call: TRBJ2-7

cdr3_aa: CASSPLDSSYEQYF
clone_size: NA
v_call: TRBV4-1
j_call: TRBJ2-7

cdr3_aa: CASSLEGNTEAFF
clone_size: NA
v_call: TRBV5-6
j_call: TRBJ1-1

cdr3_aa: CAWSIDRGYYGYTF
clone_size: NA
v_call: TRBV30
j_call: TRBJ1-2

cdr3_aa: CASSGGTENTEAFF
clone_size: few
v_call: TRBV7-9
j_call: TRBJ1-1